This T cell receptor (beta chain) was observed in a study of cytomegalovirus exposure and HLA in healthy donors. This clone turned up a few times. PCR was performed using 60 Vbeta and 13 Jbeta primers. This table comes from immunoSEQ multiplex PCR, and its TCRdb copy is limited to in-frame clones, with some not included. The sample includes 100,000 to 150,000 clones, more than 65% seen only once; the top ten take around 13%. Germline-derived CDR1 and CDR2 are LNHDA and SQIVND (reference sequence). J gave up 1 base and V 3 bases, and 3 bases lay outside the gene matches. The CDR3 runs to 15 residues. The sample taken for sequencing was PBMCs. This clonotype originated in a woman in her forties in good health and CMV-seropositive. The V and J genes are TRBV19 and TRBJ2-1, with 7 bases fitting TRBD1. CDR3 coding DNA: TGTGCCAGTAGTATTAGGGGGCCGTCCTACAATGAGCAGTTCTTC. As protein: CASSIRGPSYNEQFF.